This T cell receptor (beta chain) was sequenced in a study of cytomegalovirus exposure and HLA in healthy donors. With 60 Vbeta and 13 Jbeta primers, the PCR was carried out. The table came from immunoSEQ multiplex PCR; TCRdb's copy has only in-frame clones and leaves some out. This sample yields about 120,000 clones, of which about four fifths are seen a single time; roughly 3.9% belongs to the top ten. On this clone itself: No antigen is known for it.

The germline V gene encodes CDR1 LGHNA and CDR2 YSLEER. Trimming removed 0 bases from V and 3 bases from J, with 18 bases in between. The CDR3 runs 18 residues. Study outcomes and limitations: In a later analysis, at a false discovery rate of 0.05, some 15,000 TCR beta sequences were associated with HLA alleles.

The sequenced sample was PBMCs. The TCR comes from a woman aged 25 to 45 in good health and CMV-seronegative. The chain combines TRBV4-3 with TRBJ2-1; D gene uncertain. CDR3 DNA: TGCGCCAGCAGCCAAGATCTTTCTGAGAGCACCTTCTACAATGAGCAGTTCTTC. This gives the protein CASSQDLSESTFYNEQFF.